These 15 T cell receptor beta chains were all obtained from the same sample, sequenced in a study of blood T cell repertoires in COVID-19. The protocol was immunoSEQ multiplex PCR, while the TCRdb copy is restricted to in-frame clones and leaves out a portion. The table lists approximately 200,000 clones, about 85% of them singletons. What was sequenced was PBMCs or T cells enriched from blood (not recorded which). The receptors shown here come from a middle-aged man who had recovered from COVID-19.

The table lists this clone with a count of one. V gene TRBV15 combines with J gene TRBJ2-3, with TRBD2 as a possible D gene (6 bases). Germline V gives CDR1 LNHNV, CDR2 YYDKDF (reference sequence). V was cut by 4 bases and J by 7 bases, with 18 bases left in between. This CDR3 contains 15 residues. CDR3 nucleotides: TGTGCCACCAGCATTTCCCGTACGGGGGTGAATACGCAGTATTTT. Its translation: CATSISRTGVNTQYF.

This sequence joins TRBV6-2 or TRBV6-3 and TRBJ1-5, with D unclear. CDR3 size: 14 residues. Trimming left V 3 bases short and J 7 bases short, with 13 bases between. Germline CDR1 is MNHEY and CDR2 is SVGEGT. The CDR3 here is CASSYFEPRQPQHF. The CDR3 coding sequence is TGTGCCAGCAGTTATTTCGAACCCCGGCAGCCCCAGCATTTT.

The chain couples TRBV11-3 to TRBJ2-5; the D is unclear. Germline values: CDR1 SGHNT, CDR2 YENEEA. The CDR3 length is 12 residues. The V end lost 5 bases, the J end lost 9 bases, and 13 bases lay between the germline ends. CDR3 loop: CASSPDSEAQYF. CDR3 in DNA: TGTGCCAGCAGCCCCGATTCCGAGGCCCAGTACTTC.

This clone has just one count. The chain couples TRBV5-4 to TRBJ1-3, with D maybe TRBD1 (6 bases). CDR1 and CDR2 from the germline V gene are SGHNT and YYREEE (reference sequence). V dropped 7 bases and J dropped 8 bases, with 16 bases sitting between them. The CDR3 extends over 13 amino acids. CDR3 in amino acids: CASFLQGSHTIYF. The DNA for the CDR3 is TGTGCCAGCTTTCTCCAGGGGAGTCACACCATATATTTT.

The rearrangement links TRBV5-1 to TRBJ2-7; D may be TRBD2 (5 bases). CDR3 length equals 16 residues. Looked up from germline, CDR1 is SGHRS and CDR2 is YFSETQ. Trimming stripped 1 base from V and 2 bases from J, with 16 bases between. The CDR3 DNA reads TGCGCCAGCAGCTTGACAGCGCTAGCCGCCGCCTACGAGCAGTACTTC. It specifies CASSLTALAAAYEQYF.

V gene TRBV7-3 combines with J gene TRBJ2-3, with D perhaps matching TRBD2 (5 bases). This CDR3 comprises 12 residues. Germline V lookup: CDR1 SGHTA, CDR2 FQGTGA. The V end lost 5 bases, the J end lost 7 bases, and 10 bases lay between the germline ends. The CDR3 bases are TGTGCCAGCAGCCCCGACTACCATACGCAGTATTTT. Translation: CASSPDYHTQYF.

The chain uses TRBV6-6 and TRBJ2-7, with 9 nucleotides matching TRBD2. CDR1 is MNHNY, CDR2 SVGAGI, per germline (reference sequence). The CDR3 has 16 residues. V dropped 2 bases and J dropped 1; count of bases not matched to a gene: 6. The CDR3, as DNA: TGTGCCAGCAGTTACACACTAGCGGGCGGTTCCTACGAGCAGTACTTC. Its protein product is CASSYTLAGGSYEQYF.

CDR3: CASSFRGSNQPQHF. Written as DNA, the CDR3 is TGTGCCAGCAGCTTCAGGGGCTCCAATCAGCCCCAGCATTTT. The chain recombines TRBV7-2 with TRBJ1-5, with D maybe TRBD1 (6 bases). This CDR3 spans 14 amino acids. Trimming took 3 bases from V and 3 from J, leaving 9 bases between them. Per germline, CDR1 SGHTA and CDR2 FQGNSA.

The CDR3 here is CASSLGQAYNEQFF. The CDR3 DNA reads TGCGCCAGCAGCCTTGGACAGGCATACAATGAGCAGTTCTTC. The genes are TRBV5-1 and TRBJ2-1; 7 bases line up with TRBD1. In germline, CDR1 is SGHRS, CDR2 YFSETQ. The trim removed 4 bases at V and 4 bases at J, leaving 5 bases unmatched. CDR3 length: 14 residues. The full variable domain, completed using reference TRBV5-1 and TRBJ2-1, is KAGVTQTPRYLIKTRGQQVTLSCSPISGHRSVSWYQQTPGQGLQFLFEYFSETQRNKGNFPGRFSGRQFSNSRSEMNVSTLELGDSALYLCASSLGQAYNEQFFGPGTRLTVL.

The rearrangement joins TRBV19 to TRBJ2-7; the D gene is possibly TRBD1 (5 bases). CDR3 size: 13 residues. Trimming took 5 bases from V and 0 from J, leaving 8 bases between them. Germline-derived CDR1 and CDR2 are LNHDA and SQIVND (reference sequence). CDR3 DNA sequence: TGTGCCAGTAGTGTCGGACACTCCTACGAGCAGTACTTC. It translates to CASSVGHSYEQYF.

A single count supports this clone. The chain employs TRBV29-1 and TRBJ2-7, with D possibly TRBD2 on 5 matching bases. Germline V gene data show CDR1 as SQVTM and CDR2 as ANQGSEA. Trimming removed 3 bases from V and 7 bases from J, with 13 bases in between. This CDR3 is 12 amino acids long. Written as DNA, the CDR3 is TGCAGCGTTGAGAGACTAATTGCAGAGCAGTACTTC. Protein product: CSVERLIAEQYF.

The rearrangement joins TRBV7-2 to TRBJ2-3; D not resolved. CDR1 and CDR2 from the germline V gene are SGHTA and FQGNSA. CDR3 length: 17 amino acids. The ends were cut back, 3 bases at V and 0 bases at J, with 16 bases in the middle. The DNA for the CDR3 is TGTGCCAGCAGCTTGTTACCTCTCGCAGTAAGCACAGATACGCAGTATTTT. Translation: CASSLLPLAVSTDTQYF.

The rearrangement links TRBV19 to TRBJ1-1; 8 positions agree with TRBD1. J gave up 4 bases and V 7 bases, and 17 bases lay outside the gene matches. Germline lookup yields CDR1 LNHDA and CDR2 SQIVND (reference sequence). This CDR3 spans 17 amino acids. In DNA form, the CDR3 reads TGTGCCAGTACCTCAATCCCCAGGTCGGACAGGGTCACTGAAGCTTTCTTT. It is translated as CASTSIPRSDRVTEAFF.

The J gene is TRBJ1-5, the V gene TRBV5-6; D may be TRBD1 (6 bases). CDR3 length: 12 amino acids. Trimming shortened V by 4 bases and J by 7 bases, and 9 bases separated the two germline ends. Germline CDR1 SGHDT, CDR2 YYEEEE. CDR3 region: CASSQQGQPQHF. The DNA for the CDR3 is TGTGCCAGCAGCCAACAGGGCCAGCCCCAGCATTTT.

The DNA of the CDR3 is TGTGCCAGCAGGAGGGGGGGCAGCACAGATACGCAGTATTTT. It yields the protein CASRRGGSTDTQYF. The chain carries TRBV6-5 and TRBJ2-3; TRBD2 is a possible D gene (7 bases). Trimming removed 6 bases at V and 0 bases at J, with 10 bases between. This CDR3 has 14 residues. The germline V gene encodes CDR1 MNHEY and CDR2 SVGAGI.